The clone carrying this T cell receptor beta chain was observed at least ten times. The antigen is unknown. Trimming stripped 1 base from V and 2 bases from J, with 15 bases between. The CDR3 sequence is 16 residues long. Germline CDR1 reads DFQATT; CDR2 reads SNEGSKA (reference sequence). The data derive from a study of early T cells in non-severe SARS-CoV-2 infection. Notes on the study in general: The matching step, a VDJdb search, favored anti-spike CD8 responses and missed private and CD4 specificities.

Individual cDNA molecules received unique molecular identifiers. MiXCR, run by TCRdb on the 5' RACE reads, gives a single entry per CDR3 protein. The repertoire holds around 20,000 distinct CDR3 sequences, with less than 4.5% as singletons. This clonotype was sampled from an adult who was a healthcare worker with PCR-confirmed SARS-CoV-2 infection or an uninfected control (not recorded which). The source material was whole blood. V is TRBV20-1 and J is TRBJ1-5; D may be TRBD1 (6 bases). In DNA, the CDR3 is TGCAGTGCTAGAGCGGACGAGGGGGGCGGCAATCAGCCCCAGCATTTT. This sequence encodes CSARADEGGGNQPQHF.